The source of this T cell receptor beta chain is a study of shared clonotypes between healthy human individuals. Regarding the study as a whole: Larger estimated richness was generally seen in naive subsets than in memory subsets. A few donors had about 5% of their naive CD4 clonotypes in common.

The assay was immunoSEQ multiplex PCR, and TCRdb's table has in-frame clones only and misses some. The table shows more than 500,000 clones, with about 95% occurring only once. CD8 cells regarded as naive lacked CD45RO, were positively chosen for CCR7, and omitted terminally differentiated effector memory CD45RA+ cells. Regarding this clone: Its specificity is not known.

The CDR3 extends over 15 amino acids. Germline V gives CDR1 SGHRS, CDR2 YFSETQ. Deletions cut 4 bases from V and 5 bases from J, with 15 bases between. Sequenced material: naive CD8+ T cells sorted from blood. The TCR sequence derives from a young woman in good health. This sequence joins TRBV5-1 and TRBJ1-4, with D possibly matching TRBD1 (5 bases). DNA for the CDR3: TGCGCCAGCAGCCTTACAGCAGGGATAAATGAAAAACTGTTTTTT. Translated, it gives CASSLTAGINEKLFF.